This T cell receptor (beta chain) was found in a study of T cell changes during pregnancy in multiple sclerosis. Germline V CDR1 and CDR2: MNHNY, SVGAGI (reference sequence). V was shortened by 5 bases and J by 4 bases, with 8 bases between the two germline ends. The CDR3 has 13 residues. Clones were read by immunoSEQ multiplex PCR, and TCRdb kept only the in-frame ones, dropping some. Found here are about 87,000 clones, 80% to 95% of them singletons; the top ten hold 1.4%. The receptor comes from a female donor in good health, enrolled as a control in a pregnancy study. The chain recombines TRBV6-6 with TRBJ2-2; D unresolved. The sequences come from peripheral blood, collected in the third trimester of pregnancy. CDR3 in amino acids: CASSLQVTGELFF. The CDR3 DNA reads TGTGCCAGCAGTCTTCAGGTCACCGGGGAGCTGTTTTTT.